The TCR beta chain under discussion was sequenced for a study of T cells in Graves' hyperthyroidism and ophthalmopathy. With 6 bases clipped from V and 0 bases from J, the junction kept 8 bases outside the gene matches. The CDR3 length is 15 residues. CDR1 and CDR2 from the germline V gene are PRHDT and FYEKMQ (reference sequence). RNA transcripts provided the source from which TCR beta CDR3 regions were amplified. Initially, a first-round RT-PCR of the TCR CDR3 employed the HTBI primer set. TCRdb itself ran the multiplex PCR reads through MiXCR, one entry per CDR3 protein. The sample consists of some 370,000 distinct CDR3 sequences, around 15% of them appearing once. This clonotype was counted at least ten times.

The sequencing input was blood. The clonotype comes from a man aged 45-65 years with Graves' ophthalmopathy. V usage is TRBV13 and J usage is TRBJ2-7; 7 nucleotides line up with TRBD1. The CDR3 bases are TGTGCCAGCAGTTCGACCCGGGACAGCTCCTACGAGCAGTACTTC. Its protein product is CASSSTRDSSYEQYF.